This T cell receptor beta chain was observed in a study of CD8 T cells in ankylosing spondylitis. Study-level results: Reportedly, disease-linked clones are significantly enriched in ankylosing spondylitis patients' matched synovial fluid. Disease-linked clones had a CD8+ phenotype and relatively low frequency in peripheral blood.

Trimming left V 0 bases short and J 3 bases short, with 3 bases between. The CDR3 consists of 13 residues. Germline V lookup: CDR1 MNHNS, CDR2 SASEGT. This clonotype was observed a few times. Its antigen is unidentified. Construction of TCR beta libraries was performed using quantitative 5'-RACE with molecular barcodes. TCRdb independently ran MiXCR on the 5' RACE reads; one entry per CDR3 protein. The profile shows about 260,000 distinct CDR3 sequences, around 18% of them singletons. Sequencing was performed on blood, either unsorted or a sorted T cell fraction (not recorded which). This receptor was identified in a male donor with ankylosing spondylitis or in good health (not recorded which). J is TRBJ1-3 and V is TRBV6-1, with D hard to call. The CDR3 loop reads CASSEARGNTIYF. CDR3 bases: TGTGCCAGCAGTGAAGCGCGTGGAAACACCATATATTTT.